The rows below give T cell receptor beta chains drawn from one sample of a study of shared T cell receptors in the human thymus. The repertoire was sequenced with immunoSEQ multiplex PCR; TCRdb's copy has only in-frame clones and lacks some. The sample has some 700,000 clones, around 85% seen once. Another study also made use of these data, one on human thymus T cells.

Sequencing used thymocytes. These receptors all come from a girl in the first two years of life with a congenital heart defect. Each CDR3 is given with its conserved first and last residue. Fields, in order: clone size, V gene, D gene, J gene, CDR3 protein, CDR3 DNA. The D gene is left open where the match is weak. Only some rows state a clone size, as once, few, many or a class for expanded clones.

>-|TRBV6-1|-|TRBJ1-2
CASIRGDSYGYTF
TGTGCCAGCATTCGGGGTGATTCCTATGGCTACACCTTC
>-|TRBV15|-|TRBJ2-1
CATSRERGPEQFF
TGTGCCACCAGCAGAGAGAGAGGCCCCGAGCAGTTCTTC
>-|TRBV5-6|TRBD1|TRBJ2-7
CASIRSPGRTGPNYEQYF
TGTGCCAGCATCCGCTCACCTGGACGGACAGGGCCAAACTACGAGCAGTACTTC
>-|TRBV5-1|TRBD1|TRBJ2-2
CASSSNHDRGLGELFF
TGCGCCAGCAGCTCAAACCACGACAGGGGGCTCGGGGAGCTGTTTTTT
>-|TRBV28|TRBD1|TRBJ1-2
CASSRTGNYGYTF
TGTGCCAGCAGTAGGACAGGGAACTATGGCTACACCTTC
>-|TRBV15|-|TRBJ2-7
CATSIRDDGSYEQYF
TGTGCCACCAGCATCAGGGATGATGGCTCCTACGAGCAGTACTTC
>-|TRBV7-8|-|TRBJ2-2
CASRGKANTGELFF
TGTGCCAGCAGGGGCAAAGCGAACACCGGGGAGCTGTTTTTT
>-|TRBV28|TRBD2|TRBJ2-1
CASSIPGLAGGPGAEQFF
TGTGCCAGCAGTATACCGGGCCTAGCGGGGGGCCCCGGGGCTGAGCAGTTCTTC
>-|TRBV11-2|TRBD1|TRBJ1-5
CASSLAGAGGQPQHF
TGTGCCAGCAGCTTAGCAGGGGCAGGGGGGCAGCCCCAGCATTTT
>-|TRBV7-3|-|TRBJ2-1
CASSLAGANEQFF
TGTGCCAGCAGCTTAGCAGGGGCCAATGAGCAGTTCTTC
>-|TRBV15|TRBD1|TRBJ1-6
CATTRQGQSPLHF
TGTGCCACCACCCGACAGGGGCAATCACCCCTCCACTTT
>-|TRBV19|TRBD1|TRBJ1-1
CASSRVGPRQGMNTEAFF
TGTGCCAGTAGTAGAGTGGGTCCGAGACAGGGCATGAACACTGAAGCTTTCTTT
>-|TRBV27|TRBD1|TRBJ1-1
CASRQGLFTEAFF
TGTGCCAGCAGACAGGGGCTTTTCACTGAAGCTTTCTTT
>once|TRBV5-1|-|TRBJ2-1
CASSFGGGVSHNEQFF
TGCGCCAGCAGCTTTGGGGGGGGCGTTTCGCACAATGAGCAGTTCTTC
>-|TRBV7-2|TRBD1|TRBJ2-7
CASSTEDGTGRIEQYF
TGTGCCAGCAGCACCGAAGACGGGACAGGGAGGATCGAGCAGTACTTC
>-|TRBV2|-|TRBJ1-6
CASTNWRSSYNSPLHF
TGTGCCAGCACCAACTGGAGGAGCTCCTATAATTCACCCCTCCACTTT
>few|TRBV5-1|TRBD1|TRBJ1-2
CASSLAPSPKGTGGRYGYTF
TGCGCCAGCAGCTTGGCTCCCTCACCGAAAGGGACAGGGGGCCGGTATGGCTACACCTTC
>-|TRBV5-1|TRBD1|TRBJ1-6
CASSPTNRDRDSKGSPLHF
TGCGCCAGCAGCCCGACGAACCGGGACAGGGATTCTAAGGGTTCACCCCTCCACTTT
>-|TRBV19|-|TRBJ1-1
CASSIRRSVFMNTEAFF
TGTGCCAGTAGTATCCGTCGGTCGGTGTTCATGAACACTGAAGCTTTCTTT